The TCR beta chain under discussion was sequenced for a study of T cells in Graves' hyperthyroidism and ophthalmopathy. Study-level points and caveats: Separation of ophthalmopathy from stable hyperthyroidism was achieved by a 13 V-J model.

Trimming cost V 0 bases and J 5 bases, with 15 bases left between them. Germline values: CDR1 SGHRS, CDR2 YFSETQ. The CDR3 contains 15 residues. PBMCs stemmed from more than 7.5 ml fresh peripheral blood. This clonotype has a handful of counts. Antigen specificity is unknown. Template material for amplifying TCR beta CDR3 regions consisted of RNA transcripts. Using the HTBI primer set, a first-round RT-PCR was run on the TCR CDR3. One entry per CDR3 protein, called by TCRdb with MiXCR from the multiplex PCR reads. Of about 400,000 distinct CDR3 sequences listed, about a sixth are singletons. Specimen: blood. The chain recombines TRBV5-1 with TRBJ2-7; the D call may be TRBD1 or TRBD2 (6 bases each). The TCR was taken from a woman aged 18-29 years with Graves' hyperthyroidism. The CDR3 protein is CASSLGIGGSHEQYF. Here the CDR3 DNA reads TGCGCCAGCAGCTTGGGGATAGGGGGGTCCCACGAGCAGTACTTC. Full variable domain (missing parts from reference TRBV5-1 and TRBJ2-7): KAGVTQTPRYLIKTRGQQVTLSCSPISGHRSVSWYQQTPGQGLQFLFEYFSETQRNKGNFPGRFSGRQFSNSRSEMNVSTLELGDSALYLCASSLGIGGSHEQYFGPGTRLTVT.